Given below is one T cell receptor (beta chain) in context. What it recognizes is unknown. The sample is drawn from a study of shared clonotypes between healthy human individuals. Study-wide findings and caveats: Only blood samples were collected, and tissue repertoires likely differ.

The authors ran the assay at deep level. Per the original methods: Junction-only sequences produced by ImmunoSEQ had no quality scores, so filtering differed. Method: immunoSEQ multiplex PCR; TCRdb's copy keeps in-frame clones and lacks some. V, J and clone size derive from that table, while D and trimming were established from the DNA sequence. The data show some 600,000 clones, about 96% seen once. Naive CD8 cells, CD45RO-negative and positively selected for CCR7, excluded terminally differentiated effector memory CD45RA+ cells. Caucasian adults living in Nashville, Tennessee, provided all samples. The CDR3 totals 13 residues. Germline loops: CDR1 ENHRY, CDR2 SYGVKD.

V is TRBV10-3 and J is TRBJ2-5, with TRBD2 matching over 8 bases. The J call may not be correct, given that the DNA end is closer to TRBJ2-7. This TCR came from a woman in her 30s in good health. Source material: naive CD8+ T cells sorted from blood. This CDR3 is CAIGPGLVYEQYF. CDR3 bases: TGTGCCATCGGACCGGGACTAGTCTACGAGCAGTACTTC.